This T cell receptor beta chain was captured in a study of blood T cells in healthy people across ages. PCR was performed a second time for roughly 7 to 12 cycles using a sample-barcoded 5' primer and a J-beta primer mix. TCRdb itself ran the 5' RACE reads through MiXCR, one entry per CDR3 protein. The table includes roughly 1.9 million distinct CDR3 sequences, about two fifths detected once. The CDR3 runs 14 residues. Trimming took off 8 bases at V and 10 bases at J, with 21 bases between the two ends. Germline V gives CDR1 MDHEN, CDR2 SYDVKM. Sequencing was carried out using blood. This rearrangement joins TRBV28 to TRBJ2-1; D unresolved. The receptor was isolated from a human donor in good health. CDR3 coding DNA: TGTGCCAGCTGTGGCAGCCCCACGACCTACGAGCAGTTCTTC. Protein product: CASCGSPTTYEQFF.